Following are 9 T cell receptor beta chains from one sample sequenced in a study of cytomegalovirus exposure and HLA in healthy donors. Amplification used 60 Vbeta primers and 13 Jbeta primers. Sequencing used immunoSEQ multiplex PCR; TCRdb keeps in-frame clones, though not all of them. The sample yields 150,000 to 200,000 clones, approximately 71% seen once. The material sequenced was PBMCs. Receptor source: a man aged 30-40 years in good health and CMV-seropositive.

The rearrangement links TRBV30 to TRBJ1-2; 7 nucleotides align to TRBD1. The CDR3 runs 12 residues. Germline loops: CDR1 GTSNPN, CDR2 SVGIG (reference sequence). After removal of 4 bases from V and 4 bases from J, the junction contained 3 bases not matched to a gene. The CDR3 reads CAWTTGIYGYTF. The CDR3 DNA reads TGTGCCTGGACGACAGGGATCTATGGCTACACCTTC.

The chain is built from TRBV19 and TRBJ1-5; maybe TRBD1 (5 bases). Deletions cut 3 bases from V and 1 base from J, with 10 bases between. Germline V gene lookup returns CDR1 LNHDA and CDR2 SQIVND (reference sequence). CDR3 length: 15 amino acids. CDR3 sequence reads: CASSIQGWSNQPQHF. The CDR3, as DNA: TGTGCCAGTAGTATCCAGGGATGGAGCAATCAGCCCCAGCATTTT.

This chain uses TRBV28 with TRBJ2-1, with TRBD2 matching 7 bases. Looked up from germline, CDR1 is MDHEN and CDR2 is SYDVKM. The V and J ends lost 7 bases and 5 bases, in that order; junction bases with no gene match: 14. This CDR3 is built from 16 residues. In DNA form, the CDR3 reads TGTGCCAGCACCGCCAGGCGGCTAGCGGCGAACAATGAGCAGTTCTTC. It codes for CASTARRLAANNEQFF.

The chain combines TRBV9 with TRBJ2-5, with a tentative D call TRBD1 (5 bases). There are 15 residues in the CDR3. The V and J ends lost 0 bases and 3 bases respectively, with 12 bases between them. CDR1 and CDR2 (germline): SGDLS, YYNGEE. CDR3 in amino acids: CASSVAPRAEETQYF. The CDR3 region has the DNA TGTGCCAGCAGCGTAGCCCCCAGGGCGGAAGAGACCCAGTACTTC.

The chain joins TRBV30 to TRBJ1-6; TRBD1 is a possible D gene (6 bases). The CDR3 length is 16 residues. The V end was cut by 3 bases, the J end by 7 bases, with 19 bases between. Germline V lookup: CDR1 GTSNPN, CDR2 SVGIG (reference sequence). The CDR3 protein is CAWSRRGGQRNSPLHF. In DNA, the CDR3 is TGTGCCTGGAGCCGTCGCGGGGGGCAGCGAAATTCACCCCTCCACTTT. The complete variable domain, with remaining parts taken from reference TRBV30 and TRBJ1-6, reads SQTIHQWPATLVQPVGSPLSLECTVEGTSNPNLYWYRQAAGRGLQLLFYSVGIGQISSEVPQNLSASRPQDRQFILSSKKLLLSDSGFYLCAWSRRGGQRNSPLHFGNGTRLTVT.

This clone was seen more than once but under ten times. This chain joins TRBV6-6 and TRBJ2-3; D unclear. Germline-derived CDR1 and CDR2 are MNHNY and SVGAGI (reference sequence). The CDR3 sequence is 12 residues long. The CDR3 DNA follows: TGTGCTACCAATGAGCGCACAGATACGCAGTATTTT. Residues: CATNERTDTQYF.

The chain links TRBV4-1 to TRBJ2-5, with 8 bases aligning to TRBD2. The CDR3 is 16 residues long. Germline assignment: CDR1 MGHRA and CDR2 YSYEKL. The J segment lost 3 bases and the V segment lost 4 bases, leaving 10 bases of the junction unmatched. The CDR3 DNA is TGCGCCAGCAGCCCGACGGGCGGGAGGCGAGAAGAGACCCAGTACTTC. This encodes CASSPTGGRREETQYF.

Written as DNA, the CDR3 is TGTGCCAGCAGTCAACAGACAGGGTTCACTGAAGCTTTCTTT. Translating gives CASSQQTGFTEAFF. The chain joins TRBV6-5 to TRBJ1-1; 7 positions agree with TRBD1. The CDR3 spans 14 residues. J gave up 4 bases and V 5 bases, and 7 bases lay outside the gene matches. CDR1 and CDR2 (germline): MNHEY, SVGAGI.

The CDR3 DNA is TGTGCCAGCAGCTTGGGACAGGGGGCGAAAATTGCAGATACGCAGTATTTT. It is translated as CASSLGQGAKIADTQYF. The V gene is TRBV7-9, the J gene TRBJ2-3; 12 bases are a match to TRBD1. Germline CDR1 is SEHNR and CDR2 is FQNEAQ (reference sequence). The CDR3 contains 17 residues. Trimming at V came to 3 bases and at J to 4 bases, leaving 8 bases not matched to a gene.